The T cell receptor beta chain described here comes from a study of CXCR3-negative and CXCR3-positive naive CD8 T cells. Study-level findings and limits: Against CXCR3-negative naive cells, CXCR3-positive naive cells showed more hydrophobic TRB CDR3s.

With respect to this clonotype: Its target is unknown.

UMI-labeled 5' RACE TRB cDNA libraries were prepared from the cells. TCRdb re-analyzed the 5' RACE reads; it lists each CDR3 protein once, without DNA. This repertoire comprises roughly 60,000 distinct CDR3 sequences; its ten largest clones make up approximately 0.74%. A CD45RO-CCR7+CD27+CD95- profile was what naive CD8+ T cells displayed. Germline V lookup: CDR1 LGHNA, CDR2 YSLEER. This CDR3 has 13 residues. The genes are TRBV4-3 and TRBJ2-1. Sequencing used naive CXCR3+ CD8+ T cells from blood. Subset in this sample: CD45RO-CCR7+CD27+CD95- naive CD8+ T cells expressing CXCR3 (TNR3+). This sequence was found in a human donor in good health. Some clones in this sample may be carry-over from other donors' samples. The CDR3 here is CASSQDRLRRQFF.